A selection of T cell receptor beta chains follows, all from one sample in a study of shared clonotypes between healthy human individuals. The protocol was immunoSEQ multiplex PCR, while the TCRdb copy is restricted to in-frame clones and leaves out a portion. The sample yields approximately 500,000 clones, approximately 95% seen once. Material for sequencing was naive CD4+ T cells sorted from blood. The origin of the receptors is a woman aged 30 to 39 in good health. Each CDR3 is given without its conserved first and last residue. Fields, in order: J gene, V gene, CDR3 protein.

>TRBJ1-1|TRBV5-1
ASSLLTENTEAF
>TRBJ2-6|TRBV2
ASSEAQAGANVLT
>TRBJ2-7|TRBV10-3
AISESLGLAQLTYEQY
>TRBJ1-2|TRBV10-3
ASNRVGYGYT
>TRBJ2-7|TRBV11-2
ASSQGVGTSGRGHEQY
>TRBJ1-1|TRBV7-2
ASSLEPVGTEAF
>TRBJ2-2|TRBV11-2
ASSLSTGTGELF
>TRBJ2-1|TRBV4-2
ASSYTGGSSYNEQF
>TRBJ1-5|TRBV6-6
ASSYGGSGNQPQH
>TRBJ2-7|TRBV5-1
ASSARRNGYEQY
>TRBJ1-1|TRBV10-3
AISESGGEAF
>TRBJ1-6|TRBV13
ASSLGRFYNSPLH
>TRBJ1-1|TRBV10-3
AISEGEGNTEAF
>TRBJ1-4|TRBV2
ASKWGQTDGVEKLF
>TRBJ2-1|TRBV4-1
ASSQDIGRAWSGTYNEQF
>TRBJ2-7|TRBV5-1
ASSRTDTYEQY
>TRBJ2-7|TRBV4-1
ASSEVPGTSNEQY
>TRBJ2-7|TRBV5-4
ASQGAGDEQY
>TRBJ2-2|TRBV14
ASSWTSRNTGELF
>TRBJ2-5|TRBV6-5
ASSYTSGIQETQY
>TRBJ2-1|TRBV19
ASSFGTGDLNEQF
>TRBJ2-2|TRBV7-8
ASSTSRDRVRTGELF
>TRBJ2-3|TRBV28
ASSLRDTQY
>TRBJ2-6|TRBV18
ASSPLIFRGSGANVLT
>TRBJ2-1|TRBV27
ASSLSSRGLAVGEQF
>TRBJ2-7|TRBV27
ASSLSNAPTGTYEQY
>TRBJ1-2|TRBV28
ASSLNYILYGYT
>TRBJ2-7|TRBV27
ASRNGRGLARRGDYEQY
>TRBJ1-1|TRBV7-3
ASSERQGISEAF
>TRBJ1-1|TRBV21-1
ASSARLQGFLAEAF
>TRBJ2-3|TRBV11-3
ASSLLAGAADTQY
>TRBJ2-7|TRBV28
ASSFRREYEQY
>TRBJ2-7|TRBV27
ASSFAQGFYEQY
>TRBJ2-3|TRBV28
ASSWTPSHTDTQY
>TRBJ2-7|TRBV13
ASSLLGQGGNHEQY
>TRBJ1-5|TRBV2
ASSEVSYESQH
>TRBJ2-7|TRBV6-6
ASSHAGNEQY
>TRBJ2-7|TRBV18
ASSPPLAGGLYEQY
>TRBJ2-2|TRBV7-2
ASTTPLAAGELF
>TRBJ2-2|TRBV7-9
ASSLGSTGELF
>TRBJ1-2|TRBV30
AWSVEFSYGYT
>TRBJ1-5|TRBV28
ASSPRRGGTGGSNQPQH
>TRBJ2-7|TRBV11-2
ASSLDMRYEQY
>TRBJ2-7|TRBV5-5
ASSLISGSYEQY
>TRBJ2-7|TRBV7-8
ASSFSGVRGEQY
>TRBJ2-7|TRBV28
ASSSNRYEQY
>TRBJ1-1|TRBV19
ASSYTGGNTEAF
>TRBJ1-5|TRBV6-5
ASSPTGGSNQPQH
>TRBJ2-6|TRBV18
ASSPPKGDSGANVLT
>TRBJ2-2|TRBV10-1
ATKGTTNTGELF
>TRBJ2-7|TRBV28
ASSPQVAYEQY
>TRBJ2-7|TRBV9
ASSQGQRSYEQY
>TRBJ2-3|TRBV10-1
ASSRGADTQY
>TRBJ1-1|TRBV28
ASSPADLNTEAF